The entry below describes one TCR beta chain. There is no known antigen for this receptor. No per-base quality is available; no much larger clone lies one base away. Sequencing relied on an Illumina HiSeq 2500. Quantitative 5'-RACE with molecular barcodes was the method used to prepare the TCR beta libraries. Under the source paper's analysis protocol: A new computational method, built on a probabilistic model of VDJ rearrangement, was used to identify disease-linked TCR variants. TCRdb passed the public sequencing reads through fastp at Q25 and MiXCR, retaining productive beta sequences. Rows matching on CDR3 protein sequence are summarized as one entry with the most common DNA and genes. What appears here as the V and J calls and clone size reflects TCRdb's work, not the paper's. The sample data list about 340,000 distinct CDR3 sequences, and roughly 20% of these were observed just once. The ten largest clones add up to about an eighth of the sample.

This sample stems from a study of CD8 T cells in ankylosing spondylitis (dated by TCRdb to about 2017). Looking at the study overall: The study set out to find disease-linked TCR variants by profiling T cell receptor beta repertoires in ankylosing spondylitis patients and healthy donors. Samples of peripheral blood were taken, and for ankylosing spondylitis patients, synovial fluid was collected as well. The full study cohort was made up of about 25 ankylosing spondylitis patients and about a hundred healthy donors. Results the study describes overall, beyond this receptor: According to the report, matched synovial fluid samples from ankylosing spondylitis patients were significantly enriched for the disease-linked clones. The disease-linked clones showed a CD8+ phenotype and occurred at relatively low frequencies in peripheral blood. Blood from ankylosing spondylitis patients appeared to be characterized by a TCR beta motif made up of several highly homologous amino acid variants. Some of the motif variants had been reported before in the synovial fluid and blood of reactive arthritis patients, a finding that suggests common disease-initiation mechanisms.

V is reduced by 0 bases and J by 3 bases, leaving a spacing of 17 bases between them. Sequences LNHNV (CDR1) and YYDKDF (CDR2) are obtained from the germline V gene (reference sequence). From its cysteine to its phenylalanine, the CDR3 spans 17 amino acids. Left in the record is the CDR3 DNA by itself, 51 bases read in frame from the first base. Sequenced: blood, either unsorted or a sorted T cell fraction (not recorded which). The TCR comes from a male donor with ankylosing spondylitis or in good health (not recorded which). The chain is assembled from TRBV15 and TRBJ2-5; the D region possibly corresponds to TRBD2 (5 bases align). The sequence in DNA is TGTGCCACCAGCAGAGATTTTTTGGGGAGTAATAAAGAGACCCAGTACTTC. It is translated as CATSRDFLGSNKETQYF.